The 5 T cell receptor beta chains reported below all come from one sample, sequenced in a study of T cell responses to AZD1222 COVID-19 vaccine. Profiled with immunoSEQ multiplex PCR; TCRdb holds only in-frame clones, not every one. The table lists about 200,000 clones, roughly 88% of them singletons. Sample: peripheral blood, taken on day 0 of AZD1222 vaccination. These receptors came from an adult in good health.

This clone was seen more than once but under ten times. This chain uses TRBV9 with TRBJ1-3, with D perhaps matching TRBD1 (5 bases). Per the germline V gene, CDR1 is SGDLS and CDR2 is YYNGEE. V lost 3 bases, J lost 0 bases, and 13 bases lay in between. This CDR3 comprises 16 residues. The CDR3, as DNA: TGTGCCAGCAGCGCAGGGCCGGGAAGCTCTGGAAACACCATATATTTT. As protein: CASSAGPGSSGNTIYF.

The chain uses TRBV19 and TRBJ2-5; maybe TRBD1 (6 bases). The CDR3 totals 14 residues. Per the germline V gene, CDR1 is LNHDA and CDR2 is SQIVND (reference sequence). Trimming cost V 3 bases and J 5 bases, with 13 bases left between them. CDR3 protein: CASSISDSSETQYF. CDR3 nucleotides: TGTGCCAGTAGTATCTCGGACAGCTCGGAGACCCAGTACTTC.

This chain's CDR3 is CASSDPRDLTYEQYF. CDR3 in DNA: TGTGCCAGCAGTGACCCCCGGGACCTCACCTACGAGCAGTACTTC. The genes are TRBV25-1 and TRBJ2-7, with D possibly being TRBD1 or TRBD2 (5 bases each). Germline CDR1 and CDR2: MGHDK and SYGVNS. V was cut by 3 bases and J by 2 bases, with 14 bases left in between. This CDR3 has 15 residues.

The genes are TRBV28 and TRBJ2-7, with 7 positions matching TRBD1. In germline, CDR1 is MDHEN, CDR2 SYDVKM. This CDR3 spans 15 amino acids. The V and J ends lost 4 bases and 3 bases, in that order; junction bases with no gene match: 9. The CDR3 nucleotides read TGTGCCAGCAGTTCTCCCCGGACAGGTGACTACGAGCAGTACTTC. This codes for CASSSPRTGDYEQYF.

The chain couples TRBV19 to TRBJ1-5, with 8 bases matching TRBD1. The V and J ends lost 5 bases and 3 bases, in that order; junction bases with no gene match: 6. Germline V gene data show CDR1 as LNHDA and CDR2 as SQIVND (reference sequence). The CDR3 length is 15 residues. CDR3 coding DNA: TGTGCCAGTAGTTCGACAGGGGCAGTCAATCAGCCCCAGCATTTT. Translated, it gives CASSSTGAVNQPQHF.